This TCR beta chain was captured in a study of PD-1 blockade in classical Hodgkin lymphoma. Study-wide results and limits: Before treatment, complete responders showed about the same diversity as newly diagnosed patients. Baseline TCR diversity was reportedly lower in newly diagnosed patients than in healthy donors. It was reported as lower still in relapsed/refractory patients.

Remarks on this clone: The antigen remains undetermined.

The patients all showed relapse after autologous stem cell transplantation, while their brentuximab vedotin exposure varied. Starting with thawed PBMCs, CD4+ T cells were purified by magnetic negative selection. Germline trimming cut 7 bases from V and 5 bases from J; bases unmatched to any gene: 11. Germline loops: CDR1 LNHDA, CDR2 SQIVND (reference sequence). CDR3 length equals 16 residues. TCRdb's copy holds only in-frame clones and misses some; the assay was immunoSEQ multiplex PCR. Of more than 25,000 clones listed, around 86% are singletons. Sequenced material: CD4+ T cells from blood, taken at baseline. The chain uses TRBV19 and TRBJ1-5; 10 bases fit TRBD1. The source of this sequence is a human donor with classical Hodgkin lymphoma. CDR3 in amino acids: CASKDRGFGSHQPQHF. The DNA of the CDR3 is TGTGCCAGTAAGGACAGGGGGTTTGGATCGCATCAGCCCCAGCATTTT. The full variable domain, rest sourced from reference TRBV19 and TRBJ1-5, is DGGITQSPKYLFRKEGQNVTLSCEQNLNHDAMYWYRQDPGQGLRLIYYSQIVNDFQKGDIAEGYSVSREKKESFPLTVTSAQKNPTAFYLCASKDRGFGSHQPQHFGDGTRLSIL.